The TCR beta chain described here comes from a study of blood T cell repertoires in COVID-19. Study background: In each case, the material was cDNA or gDNA derived from T cells, B-cell-depleted T cells, or PBMCs.

Notes on this clone: The same CDR3 also results from other DNA sequences found in this sample.

Germline V gives CDR1 MNHEY, CDR2 SMNVEV (reference sequence). V gave up 7 bases and J gave up 5 bases; unmatched junction bases: 2. The CDR3 runs 12 residues. The assay was immunoSEQ multiplex PCR, and TCRdb's table has in-frame clones only and misses some. Of 330,000 or so clones detected, roughly 86% appear once; the ten largest clones hold around 10%. The chain employs TRBV27 and TRBJ1-1; 9 nucleotides align to TRBD1. Sequences were obtained from peripheral blood. This TCR came from a man in his thirties or forties with COVID-19, enrolled during active disease. The CDR3 here is CASTDRGTEAFF. DNA for the CDR3: TGTGCCAGCACGGACAGGGGAACTGAAGCTTTCTTT.